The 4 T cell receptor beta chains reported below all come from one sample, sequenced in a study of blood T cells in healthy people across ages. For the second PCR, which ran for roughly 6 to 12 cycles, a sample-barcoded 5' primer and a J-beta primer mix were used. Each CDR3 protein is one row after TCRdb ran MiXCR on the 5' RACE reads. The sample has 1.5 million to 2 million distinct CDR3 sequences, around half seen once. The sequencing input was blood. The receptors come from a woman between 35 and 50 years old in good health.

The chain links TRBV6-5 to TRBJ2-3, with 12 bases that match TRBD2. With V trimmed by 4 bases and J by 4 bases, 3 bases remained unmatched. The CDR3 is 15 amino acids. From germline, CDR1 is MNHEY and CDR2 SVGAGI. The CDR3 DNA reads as TGTGCCAGCAGTTGGACTAGCGGGGTACCAGATACGCAGTATTTT. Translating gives CASSWTSGVPDTQYF.

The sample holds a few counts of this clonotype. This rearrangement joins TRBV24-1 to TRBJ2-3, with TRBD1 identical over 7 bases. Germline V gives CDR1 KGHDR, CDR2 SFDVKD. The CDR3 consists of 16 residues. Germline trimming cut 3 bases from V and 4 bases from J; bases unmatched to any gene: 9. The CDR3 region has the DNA TGTGCCACCAGTGATCGCGCAGGGGGTGTTCCAGATACGCAGTATTTT. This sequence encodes CATSDRAGGVPDTQYF.

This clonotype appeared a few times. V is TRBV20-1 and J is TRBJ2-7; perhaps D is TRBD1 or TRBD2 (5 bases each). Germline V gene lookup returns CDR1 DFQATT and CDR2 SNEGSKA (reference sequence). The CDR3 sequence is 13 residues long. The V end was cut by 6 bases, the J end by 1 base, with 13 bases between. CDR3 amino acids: CSANPGTSYEQYF. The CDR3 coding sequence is TGCAGTGCCAACCCCGGGACGTCCTACGAGCAGTACTTC.

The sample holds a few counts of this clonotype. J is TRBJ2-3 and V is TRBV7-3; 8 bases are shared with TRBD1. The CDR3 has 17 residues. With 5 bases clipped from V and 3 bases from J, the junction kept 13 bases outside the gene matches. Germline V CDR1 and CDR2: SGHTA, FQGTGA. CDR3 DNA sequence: TGTGCCAGCAGCCCCAGACAGGGGCCCGCTGGTACAGATACGCAGTATTTT. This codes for CASSPRQGPAGTDTQYF.